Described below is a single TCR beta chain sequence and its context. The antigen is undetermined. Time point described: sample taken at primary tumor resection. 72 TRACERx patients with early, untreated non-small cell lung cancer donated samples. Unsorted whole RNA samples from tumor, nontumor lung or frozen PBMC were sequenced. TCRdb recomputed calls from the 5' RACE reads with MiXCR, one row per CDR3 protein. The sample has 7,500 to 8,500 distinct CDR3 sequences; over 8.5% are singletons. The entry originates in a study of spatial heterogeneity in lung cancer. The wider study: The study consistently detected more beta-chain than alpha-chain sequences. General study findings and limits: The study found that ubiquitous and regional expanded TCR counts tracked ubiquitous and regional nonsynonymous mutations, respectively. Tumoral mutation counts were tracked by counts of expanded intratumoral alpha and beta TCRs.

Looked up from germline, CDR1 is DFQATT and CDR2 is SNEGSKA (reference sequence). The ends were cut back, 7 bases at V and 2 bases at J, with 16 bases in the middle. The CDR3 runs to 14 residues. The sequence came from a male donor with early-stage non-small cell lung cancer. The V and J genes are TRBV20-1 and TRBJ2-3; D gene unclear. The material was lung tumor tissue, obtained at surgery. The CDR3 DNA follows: TGCAGTGTTCAACGGCAGCCGGCCACAGATACGCAGTATTTT. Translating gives CSVQRQPATDTQYF.